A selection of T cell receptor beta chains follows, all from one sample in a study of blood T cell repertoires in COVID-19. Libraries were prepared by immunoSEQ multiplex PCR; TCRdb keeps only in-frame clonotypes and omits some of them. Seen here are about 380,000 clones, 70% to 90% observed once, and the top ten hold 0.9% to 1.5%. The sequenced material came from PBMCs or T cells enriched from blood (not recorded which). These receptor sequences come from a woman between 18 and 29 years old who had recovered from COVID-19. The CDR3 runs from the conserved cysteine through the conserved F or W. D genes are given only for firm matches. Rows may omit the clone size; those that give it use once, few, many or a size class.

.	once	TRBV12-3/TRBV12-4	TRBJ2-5	CASSLSSRETQYF	TGTGCCAGCAGTTTATCTAGCAGGGAGACCCAGTACTTC
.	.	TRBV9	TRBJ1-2	CASSVAGDGAYGYTF	TGTGCCAGCAGCGTAGCGGGGGACGGAGCCTATGGCTACACCTTC
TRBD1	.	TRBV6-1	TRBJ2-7	CASSEGGQLASYEQYF	TGTGCCAGCAGTGAAGGGGGACAGCTCGCCTCCTACGAGCAGTACTTC
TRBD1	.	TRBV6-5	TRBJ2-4	CASSYRDRPYF	TGTGCCAGCAGTTATCGGGACAGACCCTACTTC
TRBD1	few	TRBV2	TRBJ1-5	CASSTKGQERWSNQPQHF	TGTGCCAGCAGTACTAAAGGACAGGAACGGTGGAGCAATCAGCCCCAGCATTTT
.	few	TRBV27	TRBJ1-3	CASSIHSGNTIYF	TGTGCCAGCAGTATCCACTCTGGAAACACCATATATTTT
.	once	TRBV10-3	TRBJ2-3	CAISELGSPTQYF	TGTGCCATCAGTGAGTTAGGTAGCCCCACGCAGTATTTT
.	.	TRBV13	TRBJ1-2	CASSSRGSGYTF	TGTGCCAGCAGCTCCCGGGGGTCGGGCTACACCTTC
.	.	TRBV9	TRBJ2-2	CASSVEAKGELFF	TGTGCCAGCAGCGTAGAAGCGAAGGGGGAGCTGTTTTTT
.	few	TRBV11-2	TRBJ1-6	CASSFGQGFSPLHF	TGTGCCAGCAGCTTTGGGCAGGGTTTCTCACCCCTCCACTTT
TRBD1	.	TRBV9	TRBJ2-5	CASSGMTGQETQYF	TGTGCCAGCAGCGGAATGACAGGGCAAGAGACCCAGTACTTC
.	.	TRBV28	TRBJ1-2	CASSSPTVFVGYTF	TGTGCCAGCAGCTCCCCGACAGTTTTTGTTGGCTACACCTTC
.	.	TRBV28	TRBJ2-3	CASSLFGRVTDTQYF	TGTGCCAGCAGTTTATTTGGCAGGGTAACAGATACGCAGTATTTT
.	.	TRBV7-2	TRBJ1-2	CASSLRGAMYGHGYTF	TGTGCCAGCAGCTTACGGGGGGCGATGTATGGGCATGGCTACACCTTC
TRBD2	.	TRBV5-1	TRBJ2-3	CASSASSGLAGPEGTDTQYF	TGCGCCAGCAGCGCCTCGTCTGGACTAGCGGGCCCGGAGGGTACAGATACGCAGTATTTT
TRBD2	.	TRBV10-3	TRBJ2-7	CAISAPSGALYEQYF	TGTGCCATCAGTGCCCCTAGCGGCGCTCTCTACGAGCAGTACTTC
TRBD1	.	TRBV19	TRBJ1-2	CASSPPTGGAYGYTF	TGTGCCAGTAGTCCGCCGACAGGGGGCGCCTATGGCTACACCTTC
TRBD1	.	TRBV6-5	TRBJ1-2	CASSYTVMTGTYGYTF	TGTGCCAGCAGTTACACCGTTATGACAGGGACGTATGGCTACACCTTC
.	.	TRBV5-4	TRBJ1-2	CASSPAGGPLDGYTF	TGTGCCAGCAGCCCCGCGGGAGGGCCCTTGGATGGCTACACCTTC
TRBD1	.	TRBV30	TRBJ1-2	CASIQGKAGGYTF	TGTGCCTCTATACAGGGGAAGGCCGGTGGCTACACCTTC
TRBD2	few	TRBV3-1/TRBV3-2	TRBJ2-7	CASSFSGGAVEQYF	TGTGCCAGCAGCTTTAGCGGGGGGGCAGTCGAGCAGTACTTC
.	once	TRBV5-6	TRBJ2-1	CASSLGAGRSNEQFF	TGTGCCAGCAGCTTGGGGGCAGGGAGGAGCAATGAGCAGTTCTTC
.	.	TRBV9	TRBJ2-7	CASSEGRSLLEQYF	TGTGCCAGCAGCGAGGGGCGGTCGCTTTTAGAGCAGTACTTC
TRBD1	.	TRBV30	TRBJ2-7	CAWGGGQGRYEQYF	TGTGCCTGGGGAGGGGGACAGGGTAGGTACGAGCAGTACTTC
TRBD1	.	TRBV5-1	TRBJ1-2	CASSLNRGHYGYTF	TGCGCCAGCAGCTTGAACAGGGGCCATTATGGCTACACCTTC
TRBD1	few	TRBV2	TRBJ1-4	CASSLSRGQGVQPGEKLFF	TGTGCCAGCAGTCTAAGCCGGGGACAGGGGGTCCAACCCGGCGAAAAACTGTTTTTT
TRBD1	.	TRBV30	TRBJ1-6	CAWSRTGDNSPLHF	TGTGCCTGGTCCCGGACAGGAGATAATTCACCCCTCCACTTT
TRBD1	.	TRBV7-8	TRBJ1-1	CASTPGGQNTEAFF	TGTGCCAGCACCCCAGGGGGCCAGAACACTGAAGCTTTCTTT
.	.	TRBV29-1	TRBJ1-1	CSVEVRLMNTEAFF	TGCAGCGTTGAAGTTAGATTAATGAACACTGAAGCTTTCTTT
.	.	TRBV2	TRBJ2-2	CASRIEGAGELFF	TGTGCCAGCAGGATAGAAGGGGCCGGGGAGCTGTTTTTT
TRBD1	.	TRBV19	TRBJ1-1	CASSTRDRYPNTEAFF	TGTGCCAGTAGTACTCGGGACAGGTACCCCAACACTGAAGCTTTCTTT
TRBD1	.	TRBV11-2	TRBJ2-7	CASSFTGTGRYEQYF	TGTGCCAGCAGCTTTACCGGGACAGGGAGGTACGAGCAGTACTTC
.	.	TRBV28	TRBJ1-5	CASSWPQGYQPQHF	TGTGCCAGCAGTTGGCCACAGGGATATCAGCCCCAGCATTTT
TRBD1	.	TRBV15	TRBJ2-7	CATSREPLGQTYEQYF	TGTGCCACCAGCAGGGAACCCTTGGGACAGACCTACGAGCAGTACTTC
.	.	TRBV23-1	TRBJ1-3	CASSHRRQKNTIYF	TGCGCCAGCAGTCATCGGAGACAGAAAAACACCATATATTTT
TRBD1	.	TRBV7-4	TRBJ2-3	CASRPKRQGGKTDTQYF	TGTGCCAGCAGACCGAAAAGACAGGGGGGCAAAACAGATACGCAGTATTTT
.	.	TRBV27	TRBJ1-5	CASSPPGYSNQPQHF	TGTGCCAGCAGTCCCCCGGGGTATAGCAATCAGCCCCAGCATTTT
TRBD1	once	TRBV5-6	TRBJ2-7	CASSFPPSGGQYF	TGTGCCAGCAGCTTTCCCCCCTCAGGGGGGCAGTACTTC
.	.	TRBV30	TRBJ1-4	CASRIFDEKLFF	TGTGCCTCCAGGATTTTCGATGAAAAACTGTTTTTT
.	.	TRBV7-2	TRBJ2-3	CASSLETGAGNTQYF	TGTGCCAGCAGCTTAGAGACGGGAGCAGGAAATACGCAGTATTTT
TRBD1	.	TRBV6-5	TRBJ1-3	CASSSNRGNTIYF	TGTGCCAGCAGTTCGAACAGGGGGAACACCATATATTTT
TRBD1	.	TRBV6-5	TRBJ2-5	CASSQQGARETQYF	TGTGCCAGCAGCCAGCAGGGGGCGAGAGAGACCCAGTACTTC
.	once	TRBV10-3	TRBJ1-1	CAISESGGMEREAFF	TGTGCCATCAGTGAGTCTGGAGGGATGGAGAGGGAAGCTTTCTTT
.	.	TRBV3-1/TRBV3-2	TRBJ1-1	CASSQDRTEAFF	TGTGCCAGCAGCCAAGATAGAACTGAAGCTTTCTTT
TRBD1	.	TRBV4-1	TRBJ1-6	CASSQDWGDRRVYSPLHF	TGCGCCAGCAGCCAAGATTGGGGGGACAGGAGAGTATATTCACCCCTCCACTTT
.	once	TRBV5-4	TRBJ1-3	CASSLAEAAYSGNTIYF	TGTGCCAGCAGCCTGGCTGAGGCCGCCTACTCTGGAAACACCATATATTTT
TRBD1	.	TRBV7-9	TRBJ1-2	CASSLPLLDRGNYGYTF	TGTGCCAGCAGCTTACCCCTCCTTGACAGGGGTAACTATGGCTACACCTTC
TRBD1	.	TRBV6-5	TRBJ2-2	CAADRVLNTGELFF	TGTGCCGCCGACAGGGTTTTGAACACCGGGGAGCTGTTTTTT
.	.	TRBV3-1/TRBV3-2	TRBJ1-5	CASSQVEGMGNQPQHF	TGTGCCAGCAGCCAAGTTGAGGGTATGGGCAATCAGCCCCAGCATTTT
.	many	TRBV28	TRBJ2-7	CASMPGFTVSYEQYF	TGTGCCAGCATGCCCGGTTTTACAGTCTCCTACGAGCAGTACTTC
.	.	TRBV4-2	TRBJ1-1	CASSQGTPGFEAFF	TGTGCCAGCAGCCAAGGGACTCCCGGGTTTGAAGCTTTCTTT
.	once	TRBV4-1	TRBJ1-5	CASSQGASQPQHF	TGCGCCAGCAGCCAAGGCGCGAGTCAGCCCCAGCATTTT
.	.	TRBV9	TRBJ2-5	CASSVGGGAETQYF	TGTGCCAGCAGCGTTGGAGGGGGGGCGGAGACCCAGTACTTC
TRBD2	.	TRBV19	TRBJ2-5	CASSIRLAEETQYF	TGTGCCAGTAGTATCCGGCTAGCGGAAGAGACCCAGTACTTC
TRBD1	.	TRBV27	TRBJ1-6	CATGQINSPLHF	TGTGCCACGGGACAGATTAATTCACCCCTCCACTTT
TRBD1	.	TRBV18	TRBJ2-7	CASSPSGRGREQYF	TGTGCCAGCTCACCAAGTGGCAGGGGGCGCGAGCAGTACTTC